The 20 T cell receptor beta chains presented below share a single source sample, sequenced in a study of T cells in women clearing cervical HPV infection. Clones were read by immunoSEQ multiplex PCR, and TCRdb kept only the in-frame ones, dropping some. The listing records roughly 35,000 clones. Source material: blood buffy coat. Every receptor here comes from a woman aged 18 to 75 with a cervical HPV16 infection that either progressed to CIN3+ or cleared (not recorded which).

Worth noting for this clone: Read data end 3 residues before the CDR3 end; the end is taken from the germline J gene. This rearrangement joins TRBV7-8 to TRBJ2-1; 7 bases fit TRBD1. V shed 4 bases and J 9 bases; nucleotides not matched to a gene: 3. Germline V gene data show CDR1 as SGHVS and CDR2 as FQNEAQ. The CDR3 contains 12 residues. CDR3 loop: CASSSTGIEQFF. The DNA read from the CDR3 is TGTGCCAGCAGCTCGACAGGGATTGAG.

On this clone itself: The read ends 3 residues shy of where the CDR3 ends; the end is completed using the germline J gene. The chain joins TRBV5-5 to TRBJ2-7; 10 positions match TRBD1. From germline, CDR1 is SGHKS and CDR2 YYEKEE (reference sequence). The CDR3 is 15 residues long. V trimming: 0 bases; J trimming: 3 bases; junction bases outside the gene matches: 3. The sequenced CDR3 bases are TGTGCCAGCAGCTTGGACTGGACAGGGGGCTACGAG. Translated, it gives CASSLDWTGGYE. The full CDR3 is CASSLDWTGGYEQYF.

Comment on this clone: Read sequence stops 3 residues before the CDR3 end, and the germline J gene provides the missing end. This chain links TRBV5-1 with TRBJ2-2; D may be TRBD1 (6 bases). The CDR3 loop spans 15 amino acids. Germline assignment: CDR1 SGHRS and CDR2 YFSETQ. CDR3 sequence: CASSSTGLGNEKLFF. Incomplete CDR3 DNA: TGCGCCAGCAGCTCTACAGGGCTCGGTAATGAAAAG.

The chain's CDR3 is CASSLRQAYGYTF. The part of the CDR3 DNA that was read is TGTGCCAGCAGCTTGAGACAGGCCTATGGC. The chain carries TRBV5-4 and TRBJ1-2, with TRBD1 as a possible D gene (6 bases). The sequence runs out 3 residues before the end of the CDR3; the remainder is reconstructed from the germline J gene. Germline V gene data show CDR1 as SGHNT and CDR2 as YYREEE (reference sequence). The ends were cut back, 1 base at V and 4 bases at J, with 8 bases in the middle. The CDR3 has 13 residues.

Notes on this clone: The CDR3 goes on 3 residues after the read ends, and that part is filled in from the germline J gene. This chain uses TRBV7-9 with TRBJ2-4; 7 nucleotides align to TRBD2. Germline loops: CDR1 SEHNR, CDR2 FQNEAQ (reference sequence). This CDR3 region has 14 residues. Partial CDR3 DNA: TGTGCCAGCAGCTTAGGAAAAGGGCGGGAGACT. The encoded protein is CASSLGKGRET. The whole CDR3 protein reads CASSLGKGRETQYF.

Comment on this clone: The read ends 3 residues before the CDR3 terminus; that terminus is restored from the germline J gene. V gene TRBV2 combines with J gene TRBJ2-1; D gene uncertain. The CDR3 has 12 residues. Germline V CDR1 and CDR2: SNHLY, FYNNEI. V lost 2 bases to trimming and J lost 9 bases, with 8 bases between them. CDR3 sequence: CASSELTVEQFF. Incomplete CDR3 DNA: TGTGCCAGCAGTGAACTTACAGTTGAG.

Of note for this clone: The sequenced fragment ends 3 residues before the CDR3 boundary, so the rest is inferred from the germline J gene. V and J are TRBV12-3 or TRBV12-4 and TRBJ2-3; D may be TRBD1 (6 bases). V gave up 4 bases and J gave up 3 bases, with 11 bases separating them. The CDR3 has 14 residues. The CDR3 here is CASSWVDRTDTQYF. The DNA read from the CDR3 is TGTGCCAGCAGTTGGGTGGACAGAACAGATACG.

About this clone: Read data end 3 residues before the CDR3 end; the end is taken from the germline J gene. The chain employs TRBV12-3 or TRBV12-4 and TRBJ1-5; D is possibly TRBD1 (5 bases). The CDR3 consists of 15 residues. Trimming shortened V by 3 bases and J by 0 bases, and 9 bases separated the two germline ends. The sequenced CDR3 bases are TGTGCCAGCAGTTTCGGGGGTCATAGCAATCAGCCC. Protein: CASSFGGHSNQP. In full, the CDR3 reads CASSFGGHSNQPQHF.

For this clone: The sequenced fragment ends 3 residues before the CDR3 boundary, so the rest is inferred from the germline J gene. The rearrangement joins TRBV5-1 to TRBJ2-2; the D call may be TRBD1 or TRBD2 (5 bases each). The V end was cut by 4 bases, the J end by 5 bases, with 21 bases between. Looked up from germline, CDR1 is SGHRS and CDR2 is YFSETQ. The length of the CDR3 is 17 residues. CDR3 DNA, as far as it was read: TGCGCCAGCAGCCTTGGGTTGAGGGCTGAGGGGACCGGGGAG. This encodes CASSLGLRAEGTGE. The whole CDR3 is CASSLGLRAEGTGELFF.

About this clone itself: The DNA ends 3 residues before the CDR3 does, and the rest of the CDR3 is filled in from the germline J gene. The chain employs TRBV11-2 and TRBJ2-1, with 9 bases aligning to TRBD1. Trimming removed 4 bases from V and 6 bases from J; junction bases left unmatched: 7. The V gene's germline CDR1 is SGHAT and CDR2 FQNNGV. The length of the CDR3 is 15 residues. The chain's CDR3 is CASSSPGQGPNEQFF. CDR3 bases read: TGTGCCAGCAGCTCGCCGGGACAGGGCCCCAATGAG.

CDR3 DNA (partial): TGTGCCAGCAGCGCGGACAGCCTATTCTCACCC. This encodes CASSADSLFSP. The full CDR3 sequence reads CASSADSLFSPLHF. J is TRBJ1-6 and V is TRBV11-2, with a possible D match to TRBD1 (6 bases). The read finishes 3 residues shy of the CDR3 end, and the germline J gene is used to complete it. CDR1 and CDR2 (germline): SGHAT, FQNNGV. CDR3 size: 14 residues. With 5 bases removed from V and 10 bases from J, the gap between germline ends came to 15 bases.

Incomplete CDR3 DNA: TGTGCCAGCAGTGACAGGGCGACAGGGGTTAATGAAAAG. Protein sequence: CASSDRATGVNEK. The whole CDR3 protein reads CASSDRATGVNEKLFF. The chain has TRBV2 and TRBJ2-2, with 8 bases identical to TRBD1. Sequencing ends 3 residues short of the CDR3 end; the germline J gene provides the rest. Germline V gene lookup returns CDR1 SNHLY and CDR2 FYNNEI. The CDR3 is made up of 16 amino acids.

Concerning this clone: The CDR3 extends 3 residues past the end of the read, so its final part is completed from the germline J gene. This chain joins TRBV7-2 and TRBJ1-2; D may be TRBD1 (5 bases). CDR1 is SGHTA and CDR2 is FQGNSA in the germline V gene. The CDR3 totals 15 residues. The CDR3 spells CASSLSGGKGNDYTF. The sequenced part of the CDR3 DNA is TGTGCCAGCAGCCTTAGCGGGGGGAAGGGCAATGAC.

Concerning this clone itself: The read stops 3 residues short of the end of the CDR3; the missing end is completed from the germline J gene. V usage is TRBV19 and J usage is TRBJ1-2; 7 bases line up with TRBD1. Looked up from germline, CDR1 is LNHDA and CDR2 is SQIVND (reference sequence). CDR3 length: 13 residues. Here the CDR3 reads CASSTGVGYDYTF. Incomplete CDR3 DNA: TGTGCCAGTAGCACAGGGGTAGGATACGAC. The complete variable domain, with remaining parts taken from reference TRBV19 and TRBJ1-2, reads DGGITQSPKYLFRKEGQNVTLSCEQNLNHDAMYWYRQDPGQGLRLIYYSQIVNDFQKGDIAEGYSVSREKKESFPLTVTSAQKNPTAFYLCASSTGVGYDYTFGSGTRLTVV.

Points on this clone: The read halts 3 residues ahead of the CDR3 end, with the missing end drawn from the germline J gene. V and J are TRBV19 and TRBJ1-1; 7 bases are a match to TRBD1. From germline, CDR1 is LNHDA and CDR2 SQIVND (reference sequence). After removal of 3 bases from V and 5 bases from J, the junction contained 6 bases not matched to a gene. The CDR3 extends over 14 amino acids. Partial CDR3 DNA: TGTGCCAGTAGTATCCGGACAGGTTTGACTGAA. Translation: CASSIRTGLTE. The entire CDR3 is CASSIRTGLTEAFF.

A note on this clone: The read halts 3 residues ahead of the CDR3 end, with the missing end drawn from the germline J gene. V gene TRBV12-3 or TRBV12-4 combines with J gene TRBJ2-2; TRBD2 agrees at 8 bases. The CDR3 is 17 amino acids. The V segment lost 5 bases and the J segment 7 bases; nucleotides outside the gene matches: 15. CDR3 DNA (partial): TGTGCCAGCAGTACCGTTCTCGGGGGGGATTTTGGCGGGGAG. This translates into CASSTVLGGDFGGE. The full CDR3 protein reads CASSTVLGGDFGGELFF.

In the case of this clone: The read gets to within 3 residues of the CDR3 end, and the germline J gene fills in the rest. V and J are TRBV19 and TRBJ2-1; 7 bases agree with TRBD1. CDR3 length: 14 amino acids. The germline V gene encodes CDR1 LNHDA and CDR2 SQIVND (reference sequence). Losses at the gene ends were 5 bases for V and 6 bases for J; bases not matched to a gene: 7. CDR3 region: CASSLRTGLNEQFF. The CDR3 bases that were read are TGTGCCAGTAGTCTTCGGACAGGCCTCAATGAG.

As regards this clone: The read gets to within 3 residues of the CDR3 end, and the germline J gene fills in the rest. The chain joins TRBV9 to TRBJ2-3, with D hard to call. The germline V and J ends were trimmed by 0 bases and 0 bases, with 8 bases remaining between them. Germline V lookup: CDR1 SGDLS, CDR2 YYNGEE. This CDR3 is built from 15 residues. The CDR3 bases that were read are TGTGCCAGCAGCGTAGGTAGCCTTAGCACAGATACG. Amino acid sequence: CASSVGSLSTDT. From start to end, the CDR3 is CASSVGSLSTDTQYF.

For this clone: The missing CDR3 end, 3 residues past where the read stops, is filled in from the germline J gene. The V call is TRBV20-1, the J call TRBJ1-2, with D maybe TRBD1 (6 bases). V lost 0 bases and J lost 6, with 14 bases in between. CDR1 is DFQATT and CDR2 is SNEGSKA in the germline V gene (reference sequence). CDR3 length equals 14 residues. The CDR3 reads CSARDPGGTNGYTF. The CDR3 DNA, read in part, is TGCAGTGCTAGAGATCCGGGGGGGACAAATGGC.

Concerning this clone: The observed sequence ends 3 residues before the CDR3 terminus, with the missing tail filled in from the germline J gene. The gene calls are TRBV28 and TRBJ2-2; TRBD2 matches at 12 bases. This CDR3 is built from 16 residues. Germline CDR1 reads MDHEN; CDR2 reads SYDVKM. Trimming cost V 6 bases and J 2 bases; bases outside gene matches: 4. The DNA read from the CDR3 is TGTGCCAGCAGGCTAGCGGGGGGGCCCAACACCGGGGAG. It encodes CASRLAGGPNTGE. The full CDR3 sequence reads CASRLAGGPNTGELFF.